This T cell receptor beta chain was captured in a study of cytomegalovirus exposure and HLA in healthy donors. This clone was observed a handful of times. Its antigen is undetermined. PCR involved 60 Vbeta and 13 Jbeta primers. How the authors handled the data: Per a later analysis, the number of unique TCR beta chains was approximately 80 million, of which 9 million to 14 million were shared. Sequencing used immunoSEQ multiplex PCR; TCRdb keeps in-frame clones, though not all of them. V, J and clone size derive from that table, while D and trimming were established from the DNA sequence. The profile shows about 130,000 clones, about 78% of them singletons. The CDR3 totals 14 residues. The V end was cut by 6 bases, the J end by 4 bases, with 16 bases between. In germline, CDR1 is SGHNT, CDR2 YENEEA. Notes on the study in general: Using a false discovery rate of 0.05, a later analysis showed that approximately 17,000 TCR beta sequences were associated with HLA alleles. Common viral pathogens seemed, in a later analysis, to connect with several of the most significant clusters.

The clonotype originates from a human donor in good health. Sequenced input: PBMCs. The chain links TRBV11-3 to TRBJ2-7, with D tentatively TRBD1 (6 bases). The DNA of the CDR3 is TGTGCCAGCAGTCAACATCCGACAGGATACGAGCAGTACTTC. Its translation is CASSQHPTGYEQYF.